This T cell receptor (beta chain) was documented in a study of control samples from healthy donors and cancer patients. This CDR3 is built from 14 residues. Losses at the gene ends were 0 bases for V and 7 bases for J; bases not matched to a gene: 3. The germline gives CDR1 SGHRS, CDR2 YFSETQ. TCRdb's table, derived via immunoSEQ multiplex PCR, lists solely in-frame clones and lacks some. Of over 45,000 clones listed, just over 90% are singletons. The material sequenced was PBMCs. The source is a man aged 25 to 40 with colorectal cancer. The V call is TRBV5-1, the J call TRBJ1-5; 8 bases are a match to TRBD1. The CDR3 nucleotides are TGCGCCAGCAGCTTGGGGGACAGGAACCAGCCCCAGCATTTT. Protein: CASSLGDRNQPQHF. Variable domain in full (rest from reference TRBV5-1 and TRBJ1-5): KAGVTQTPRYLIKTRGQQVTLSCSPISGHRSVSWYQQTPGQGLQFLFEYFSETQRNKGNFPGRFSGRQFSNSRSEMNVSTLELGDSALYLCASSLGDRNQPQHFGDGTRLSIL.